The source of this T cell receptor beta chain is a study of cytomegalovirus exposure and HLA in healthy donors. The wider study: Early on, a data release was issued that held about 85 million unique TCRs from HLA-typed donors.

This clone was seen a few times. The PCR contained 60 Vbeta and 13 Jbeta primers. Only in-frame clones appear in the TCRdb table, and some are missing; sequencing was by immunoSEQ multiplex PCR. This repertoire shows roughly 130,000 clones, just over 75% found once; its top ten account for roughly 1.8%. The sequenced sample was PBMCs. The sequence was obtained from a woman between 50 and 59 years old in good health and CMV-seronegative.

The CDR3 bases are TGCGCCAGCAGCCAAGAGGGGCTTAACCCTGAAGCTTTCTTT. Encoded protein: CASSQEGLNPEAFF. J is TRBJ1-1 and V is TRBV4-3; D may be TRBD1 (5 bases). Per the germline V gene, CDR1 is LGHNA and CDR2 is YSLEER. This CDR3 region has 14 residues. The V gene lost 0 bases and the J gene lost 6 bases, with 11 bases spanning the gap.